This is a list of T cell receptor beta chains from one sample in a study of CD4 T cells in relation to SARS-CoV-2 and coronaviruses. No antigen has been assigned to these receptors. Clones were read by immunoSEQ multiplex PCR, and TCRdb kept only the in-frame ones, dropping some. The data contain tens of thousands of clones, around 80% of them singletons. Sequencing was performed on memory CD4+ T cells from PBMCs, cultured in vitro. Receptors originate from an adult with COVID-19. The CDR3 runs from the conserved cysteine through the conserved F or W. Each record gives: D gene, clone size, J gene, V gene, CDR3 protein, CDR3 DNA. D genes are given only for firm matches. A clone size is listed for some rows: how often the clone was seen (once, few, many), or a class if it is expanded.

>.|.|TRBJ2-5|TRBV6-5
CASSYSGGGYQETQYF
TGTGCCAGCAGTTACTCAGGTGGGGGCTACCAAGAGACCCAGTACTTC
>.|.|TRBJ2-7|TRBV6-1
CASSEFRGTEQYF
TGTGCCAGCAGTGAGTTTCGGGGAACCGAGCAGTACTTC
>.|.|TRBJ2-7|TRBV7-9
CASSLVVNYEQYF
TGTGCCAGCAGCTTAGTGGTGAACTACGAGCAGTACTTC
>TRBD1|.|TRBJ2-7|TRBV5-1
CASRGGRRDSLRYEQYF
TGCGCCAGCCGAGGAGGACGCCGGGACAGTCTTCGGTACGAGCAGTACTTC
>.|.|TRBJ1-1|TRBV5-5
CASSFRQANTEAFF
TGTGCCAGCAGCTTCCGGCAGGCGAACACTGAAGCTTTCTTT
>.|few|TRBJ1-6|TRBV7-9
CASSPLSGNNSPLHF
TGTGCCAGCAGCCCTCTTTCAGGGAATAATTCACCCCTCCACTTT
>.|.|TRBJ2-3|TRBV24-1
CATVTRLLLDTQYF
TGTGCCACAGTGACACGACTTCTGCTAGATACGCAGTATTTT
>.|.|TRBJ2-6|TRBV25-1
CASSDMGRGANVLTF
TGTGCCAGCAGTGATATGGGGAGAGGGGCCAACGTCCTGACTTTC
>TRBD1|.|TRBJ2-7|TRBV6-2/TRBV6-3
CASSNPLGRGLWEQYF
TGTGCCAGCAGCAACCCTCTGGGCAGGGGGCTGTGGGAGCAGTACTTC
>TRBD2|.|TRBJ2-2|TRBV5-1
CASSWTSGYTGELFF
TGCGCCAGCAGCTGGACTAGCGGATACACCGGGGAGCTGTTTTTT
>.|.|TRBJ2-5|TRBV27
CASSLGETQYF
TGTGCCAGCAGTTTAGGGGAGACCCAGTACTTC
>.|few|TRBJ2-1|TRBV6-4
CASSDSFEAEQFF
TGTGCCAGCAGTGACTCGTTTGAGGCTGAGCAGTTCTTC
>TRBD1|.|TRBJ1-4|TRBV2
CASSEGQALEKLFF
TGTGCCAGCAGCGAGGGACAGGCACTAGAAAAACTGTTTTTT
>.|.|TRBJ2-7|TRBV3-1/TRBV3-2
CASSPGYGYGTGEGQYF
TGTGCCAGCAGCCCTGGCTATGGGTACGGGACGGGTGAGGGGCAGTACTTC
>TRBD2|.|TRBJ2-2|TRBV30
CAWSRIAGDYVGELFF
TGTGCCTGGAGTCGTATTGCGGGAGATTATGTCGGGGAGCTGTTTTTT
>TRBD2|.|TRBJ2-5|TRBV11-2
CASSGGLASQETQYF
TGTGCCAGCAGCGGTGGACTAGCGAGCCAAGAGACCCAGTACTTC
>.|.|TRBJ2-3|TRBV7-9
CASSFGLSTDTQYF
TGTGCCAGCAGCTTCGGACTATCGACAGATACGCAGTATTTT
>.|few|TRBJ1-6|TRBV9
CASSPRRFTYNSPLHF
TGTGCCAGCAGCCCAAGGAGATTCACCTATAATTCACCCCTCCACTTT
>.|.|TRBJ2-7|TRBV2
CASSDLGATYEQYF
TGTGCCAGCAGTGACCTGGGGGCAACCTACGAGCAGTACTTC
>.|.|TRBJ2-2|TRBV19
CASRDFGGDNAGELFF
TGTGCCAGTAGGGATTTTGGGGGTGATAACGCCGGGGAGCTGTTTTTT
>.|few|TRBJ2-7|TRBV6-1
CASSRPSDAYEQYF
TGTGCCAGCAGTCGGCCTAGTGATGCCTACGAGCAGTACTTC
>TRBD2|.|TRBJ2-5|TRBV5-1
CASSISGRAEETQYF
TGCGCCAGCAGCATCAGCGGGAGGGCCGAAGAGACCCAGTACTTC
>TRBD1|.|TRBJ2-7|TRBV18
CASSPRGTGLGEQYF
TGTGCCAGCTCACCGAGAGGGACAGGGCTGGGCGAGCAGTACTTC
>.|once|TRBJ1-4|TRBV30
CAWSRGTYNEKLFF
TGTGCCTGGAGTAGGGGGACTTATAATGAAAAACTGTTTTTT
>.|.|TRBJ1-3|TRBV2
CASASGGPLEGTIYF
TGTGCCAGCGCATCGGGGGGTCCCTTGGAGGGCACCATATATTTT
>TRBD1|.|TRBJ1-1|TRBV7-8
CASSTDRTGEAFF
TGTGCCAGCAGCACGGATCGGACAGGTGAAGCTTTCTTT
>TRBD1|.|TRBJ2-3|TRBV9
CASSAGQTEDTQYF
TGTGCCAGCAGCGCGGGACAGACGGAAGATACGCAGTATTTT
>.|.|TRBJ2-3|TRBV7-3
CASSISSTDTQYF
TGTGCCAGCAGTATCAGTAGCACAGATACGCAGTATTTT
>TRBD2|.|TRBJ2-1|TRBV5-5
CASSRGGTSGVDNEQFF
TGTGCCAGCAGCCGCGGGGGTACTAGCGGGGTGGACAATGAGCAGTTCTTC
>TRBD2|.|TRBJ2-3|TRBV9
CASSSHREGPTDTQYF
TGTGCCAGCAGCTCCCATCGGGAGGGCCCCACAGATACGCAGTATTTT
>.|.|TRBJ2-7|TRBV15
CATSRTGYEQYF
TGTGCCACCAGCAGGACAGGCTACGAGCAGTACTTC
>.|.|TRBJ2-2|TRBV10-3
CAINEKYSNTGELFF
TGTGCCATCAACGAAAAGTACTCGAACACCGGGGAGCTGTTTTTT
>TRBD1|.|TRBJ2-7|TRBV2
CASSVLGQGPYEQYF
TGTGCCAGCAGTGTGTTAGGACAGGGTCCCTACGAGCAGTACTTC
>.|few|TRBJ1-4|TRBV4-2
CASSQEQSNEKLFF
TGTGCCAGCAGCCAGGAACAGTCCAATGAAAAACTGTTTTTT
>TRBD2|.|TRBJ2-7|TRBV7-3
CASSLGGSNDEQYF
TGTGCCAGCAGCTTAGGCGGGAGTAACGACGAGCAGTACTTC
>.|.|TRBJ2-3|TRBV6-4
CASSESAGNTDTQYF
TGTGCCAGCAGTGAATCGGCTGGGAACACAGATACGCAGTATTTT
>.|.|TRBJ2-1|TRBV21-1
CASSKALGGWTSGRKDNEQFF
TGTGCCAGCAGCAAAGCGCTTGGGGGATGGACTAGCGGGAGGAAGGACAATGAGCAGTTCTTC
>.|.|TRBJ2-7|TRBV7-9
CASSLSTYEQYF
TGTGCCAGCAGCTTATCGACTTACGAGCAGTACTTC
>TRBD1|.|TRBJ2-3|TRBV5-4
CASSLRDRSTDTQYF
TGTGCCAGCAGCTTGAGGGACAGGAGCACAGATACGCAGTATTTT
>TRBD2|.|TRBJ2-2|TRBV30
CAWWDTLAGVPNTGELFF
TGTGCCTGGTGGGACACACTAGCGGGCGTCCCGAACACCGGGGAGCTGTTTTTT
>.|.|TRBJ2-1|TRBV12-5
CASGLVPMGEQFF
TGTGCTAGTGGTTTGGTACCGATGGGGGAGCAGTTCTTC
>.|.|TRBJ1-2|TRBV12-3/TRBV12-4
CASSFQGNYGYTF
TGTGCCAGCAGTTTTCAGGGTAACTATGGCTACACCTTC
>.|.|TRBJ2-1|TRBV5-8
CASSSGTTFYNEQFF
TGTGCCAGCAGCTCCGGGACAACATTCTACAATGAGCAGTTCTTC
>.|.|TRBJ2-1|TRBV15
CATSRVAGGGYEQFF
TGTGCCACCAGCAGAGTGGCGGGTGGGGGCTATGAGCAGTTCTTC
>.|.|TRBJ2-2|TRBV27
CAGREGPTGELFF
TGTGCCGGTAGGGAAGGACCCACCGGGGAGCTGTTTTTT
>.|few|TRBJ2-2|TRBV4-3
CASSQEAGASVSTGELFF
TGCGCCAGCAGCCAAGAAGCCGGGGCTAGCGTGAGCACCGGGGAGCTGTTTTTT
>.|few|TRBJ1-5|TRBV3-1/TRBV3-2
CASSQDPAGSTPQHF
TGTGCCAGCAGCCAAGACCCTGCAGGGTCCACGCCCCAGCATTTT
>TRBD1|few|TRBJ2-3|TRBV18
CASSPRPGGGGTQYF
TGTGCCAGCTCACCACGACCAGGGGGCGGAGGGACGCAGTATTTT
>.|few|TRBJ1-1|TRBV9
CASSDLLGGRGTEAFF
TGTGCCAGCAGCGATTTACTCGGGGGCCGTGGCACTGAAGCTTTCTTT
>TRBD1|.|TRBJ2-7|TRBV19
CASSIGTGAYEQYF
TGTGCCAGTAGTATTGGGACAGGGGCCTACGAGCAGTACTTC
>.|.|TRBJ1-6|TRBV11-1
CASGRAYNSPLHF
TGTGCCAGCGGGAGGGCCTATAATTCACCCCTCCACTTT
>.|.|TRBJ2-1|TRBV6-5
CASRTDNNNEQFF
TGTGCCAGCAGGACGGACAACAACAATGAGCAGTTCTTC
>TRBD2|.|TRBJ2-5|TRBV2
CATTIREGRETQYF
TGTGCCACTACTATCCGGGAGGGCCGGGAGACCCAGTACTTC
>TRBD1|.|TRBJ2-3|TRBV29-1
CSATGGMADTQYF
TGCAGCGCCACAGGGGGGATGGCAGATACGCAGTATTTT
>TRBD2|.|TRBJ2-1|TRBV18
CASSPSGSGQFF
TGTGCCAGCTCACCTAGCGGGAGTGGGCAGTTCTTC